The 9 T cell receptor beta chains given below trace back to one sample, sequenced in a study of blood T cells in healthy people across ages. Primed by a sample-barcoded 5' primer and a J-beta primer mix, a second PCR proceeded for 7 to 11 cycles. TCRdb independently ran MiXCR on the 5' RACE reads; one entry per CDR3 protein. This repertoire shows about 1,500,000 distinct CDR3 sequences, around 39% found once; its top ten account for 7.9%. The specimen was blood. The receptor source for this set is a woman aged 18-35 years in good health.

Only a few counts were recorded for this clonotype. V is TRBV20-1 and J is TRBJ1-5; 9 nucleotides agree with TRBD1. The CDR3 has 15 amino acids. V lost 1 base, J lost 3 bases, and 4 bases stayed unmatched. Germline loops: CDR1 DFQATT, CDR2 SNEGSKA (reference sequence). The CDR3, as DNA: TGCAGTGCTAGAGGCGACAGGGGGGTCAATCAGCCCCAGCATTTT. As protein: CSARGDRGVNQPQHF.

CDR3: CASSHTGKGVYEQYF. The CDR3 DNA reads as TGTGCCAGCAGTCATACAGGGAAGGGGGTCTACGAGCAGTACTTC. The J gene is TRBJ2-7, the V gene TRBV6-1, with D possibly matching TRBD1 (6 bases). The germline V and J ends were trimmed by 5 bases and 3 bases, with 17 bases remaining between them. This CDR3 has 15 residues. Germline V gene sequence: CDR1 MNHNS, CDR2 SASEGT.

This clonotype was seen only a few times. This chain uses TRBV4-1 with TRBJ1-1, with D possibly TRBD1 on 5 matching bases. Trimming removed 1 base from V and 5 bases from J, with 17 bases in between. CDR1 MGHRA and CDR2 YSYEKL come from the germline V gene. The CDR3 is 16 amino acids. The CDR3 spells CASSQGGSAGRTEAFF. The CDR3 coding sequence is TGCGCCAGCAGCCAAGGAGGTAGCGCAGGGAGGACTGAAGCTTTCTTT.

The J gene is TRBJ2-5, the V gene TRBV7-2, with 11 nucleotides matching TRBD2. Germline V gene data show CDR1 as SGHTA and CDR2 as FQGNSA. V lost 1 base, J lost 0 bases, and 1 base stayed unmatched. This CDR3 is built from 16 residues. The CDR3 here is CASSLGTSGHQETQYF. The DNA for the CDR3 is TGTGCCAGCAGCTTAGGGACTAGCGGGCACCAAGAGACCCAGTACTTC.

This clonotype was counted between two and nine times. The chain employs TRBV5-5 and TRBJ2-7, with 7 bases identical to TRBD2. In germline, CDR1 is SGHKS, CDR2 YYEKEE (reference sequence). The CDR3 runs to 16 residues. Germline trimming cut 4 bases from V and 0 bases from J; bases unmatched to any gene: 10. The CDR3 bases are TGTGCCAGCAGCCCCCACGTGGGAGGGTTCTCCTACGAGCAGTACTTC. Translated: CASSPHVGGFSYEQYF.

The chain joins TRBV7-9 to TRBJ1-5; 7 positions match TRBD1. Germline loops: CDR1 SEHNR, CDR2 FQNEAQ (reference sequence). This CDR3 contains 13 residues. The V segment lost 8 bases and the J segment 7 bases; nucleotides outside the gene matches: 8. CDR3 sequence: CASGPEGAQPQHF. The DNA for the CDR3 is TGTGCCAGCGGACCTGAGGGGGCCCAGCCCCAGCATTTT.

This chain connects TRBV12-3 or TRBV12-4 to TRBJ2-1; 8 bases map to TRBD2. CDR3 length equals 16 residues. V trimming: 3 bases; J trimming: 3 bases; junction bases outside the gene matches: 7. CDR3 nucleotide sequence: TGTGCCAGCAGTTTTGGCCAGCGGGGGATCTACAATGAGCAGTTCTTC. Translation gives CASSFGQRGIYNEQFF.

The chain is built from TRBV20-1 and TRBJ2-7; no clear D gene. Germline loops: CDR1 DFQATT, CDR2 SNEGSKA (reference sequence). V was trimmed by 5 bases and J by 6 bases, leaving 11 bases between them. The CDR3 length is 11 residues. The CDR3 coding sequence is TGCAGTGCTGCCGTTGTTCCCGAGCAGTACTTC. It encodes CSAAVVPEQYF.

In this sample, this clonotype turned up once. The chain recombines TRBV3-1 with TRBJ2-3; 9 bases are a match to TRBD2. The CDR3 loop spans 17 amino acids. Looked up from germline, CDR1 is LGHDT and CDR2 is YNNKEL (reference sequence). V trimming: 4 bases; J trimming: 2 bases; junction bases outside the gene matches: 10. CDR3 DNA sequence: TGTGCCAGCAGCCGAAGATGTCTAGCGGGGCCCACAGATACGCAGTATTTT. It codes for CASSRRCLAGPTDTQYF.